The sequence of this TCR beta chain was determined in a study of CD8+CD57+ T cells in acquired aplastic anemia (dated by TCRdb to about 2018). For the study in its entirety: Extracted DNA from sorted CD4+ and CD8+ cells averaged about 2.9 ug, ranging from 0.2 to 27.4 ug. A CD8+CD57+ expansion meant a frequency higher than the mean frequency seen in healthy subjects.

Genomic DNA was used as template for profiling of TCR beta VDJ combinations and CDR3 sequences. TCR repertoire sequencing was run on an Illumina HiSeq 2000. The authors processed their data as follows. TRBV/TRBJ rearrangement plots, CDR3 size and DJ length profiles, and Simpson's diversity index were used to assess repertoires. The most abundant DNA sequence in the deep sequencing data was taken as the immunodominant clone. CDR3 amino acid sequences were checked for sharing between subjects and were compared against published repertoires and the VDJdb database. The raw public data were reprocessed by TCRdb itself: fastp quality trimming at Q25, MiXCR clonotype calling, in-frame beta chains only. CDR3 protein duplicates are merged, each entry listing the most common genes and DNA. It is TCRdb's table, rather than the study itself, that gives the V and J calls and clone size. Counted in this sample were 270,000 or so distinct CDR3 sequences; 65% to 90% of them appeared once. 35% to 50% of the sample lies in the top ten.

Inclusive of both ends, the CDR3 amounts to 13 amino acids. CDR1 SGHTA and CDR2 FQGNSA are derived from the germline V gene. The full study reports these points: Roughly 31 CD8+ CDR3 sequences were shared between patients and controls but appeared highly expressed in patients and within their immunodominant clones. Between patients and healthy controls, no significant difference in CD8+ Simpson's diversity was found (P=0.060).

Patients chosen for sequencing had shown expansion of CD8+CD57+ cells by flow cytometry. Every patient had severe acquired aplastic anemia, diagnosed using the International Study of Aplastic Anemia and Agranulocytosis and Camitta criteria. No therapy had been received by the patients at the time of blood sampling. In the study, sorted CD4+ and CD8+ blood T cells from patients with severe aplastic anemia and from healthy subjects underwent deep sequencing of TCR repertoires. Patients were enrolled in the USA under clinicaltrials.gov protocols 00001620, 01623167, 00001397, 00071045, 00081523 and 00961064. Ficoll-Paque density gradient centrifugation was used to isolate peripheral blood mononuclear cells. CD4+ and CD8+ T cells were sorted by FACS or magnetic beads before DNA extraction. As regards this clonotype: The target of this receptor is not known. The conserved final phenylalanine or tryptophan is absent from the CDR3, which likely points to a read error. Because the CDR3's place on the DNA is in doubt, the DNA is left out and the CDR3 is given as listed by TCRdb.

The chain was built from TRBV7-2 and TRBJ2-3. Sample: sorted CD4+, CD8+, or CD8+CD57+ T cells (not recorded which) from PBMCs. This clonotype originated in a human donor with aplastic anemia. The CDR3 loop reads CASSFAGGHTQQY.